These T cell receptor beta chains were read from a single sample in a study of T cell responses to AZD1222 COVID-19 vaccine. Using immunoSEQ multiplex PCR, the repertoire was profiled, and TCRdb retains in-frame clones only, with some absent. The table includes tens of thousands of clones, about nine tenths detected once. The source material was peripheral blood, sampled 28 days after the second AZD1222 dose. The receptors stem from an adult who received the AZD1222 COVID-19 vaccine. Each CDR3 is given without its conserved first and last residue. Fields, in order: CDR3 length, J gene, V gene, CDR3 protein.

11,TRBJ2-7,TRBV11-3,ASSSGQVYEQY
13,TRBJ2-7,TRBV19,ASSIQQGALYEQY
10,TRBJ1-1,TRBV6-5,ATLWGDTEAF
13,TRBJ2-5,TRBV5-4,ASRRDTGNGETQY
14,TRBJ2-1,TRBV5-8,ASSKGEASGYNEQF
10,TRBJ2-2,TRBV12-3/TRBV12-4,ASQGLAGELF
14,TRBJ2-2,TRBV7-3,ASSLSGGPNTGELF
15,TRBJ2-3,TRBV6-2/TRBV6-3,ASSYSRGLPSTDTQY
13,TRBJ2-3,TRBV5-4,ASSAGLARTDTQY
13,TRBJ2-1,TRBV5-1,ASSFLAGAVNEQF
17,TRBJ2-6,TRBV29-1,SVEDPNKRGVSGANVLT
11,TRBJ1-2,TRBV28,ASTSPPTVGYT
9,TRBJ1-1,TRBV6-5,ASSKNTEAF
12,TRBJ2-1,TRBV4-3,ASSQAGGLDEQF
12,TRBJ1-5,TRBV10-3,AISDEKSNQPQH
12,TRBJ2-3,TRBV11-3,ASSLSGSADTQY
12,TRBJ2-1,TRBV7-2,ASSVAGIYNEQF
15,TRBJ1-6,TRBV3-1/TRBV3-2,ASSQHTGQINNSPLH
11,TRBJ1-2,TRBV12-3/TRBV12-4,ASSLGQSYGYT
13,TRBJ2-1,TRBV30,AWTSVTASYNEQF
13,TRBJ2-7,TRBV10-3,AIRAGQGNSYEQY
12,TRBJ2-5,TRBV7-9,ASSPLASGETQY
14,TRBJ2-7,TRBV2,ASSHRASERSYEQY
11,TRBJ2-1,TRBV7-6,ASSERARGEQF
11,TRBJ2-3,TRBV12-3/TRBV12-4,ATRRTGVDTQY
13,TRBJ1-1,TRBV6-5,ASTDRPLLNTEAF
14,TRBJ2-7,TRBV11-2,ASSLDRVGVGYEQY
13,TRBJ2-7,TRBV9,ASSVATGGGYEQY
11,TRBJ1-4,TRBV10-2,ASSLDSGEKLF
12,TRBJ1-2,TRBV5-5,ASSFSPGQGGYT
12,TRBJ1-4,TRBV5-8,ASSLDGTNEKLF
13,TRBJ1-3,TRBV7-6,ASSNQAQGGNTIY
13,TRBJ1-5,TRBV6-9,ASSPEGGSNQPQH
11,TRBJ2-3,TRBV5-1,ASSTTGTDTQY
13,TRBJ2-2,TRBV10-3,AISRQGGVTGELF
13,TRBJ1-3,TRBV11-3,ASSPRQRSGNTIY
13,TRBJ1-3,TRBV18,ASSPQGQAGNTIY
13,TRBJ2-4,TRBV5-4,ASSLVRVLLNIQY
11,TRBJ2-3,TRBV3-1/TRBV3-2,ASSLTRTDTQY
11,TRBJ1-1,TRBV30,AWSVNGNTEAF
12,TRBJ2-5,TRBV4-1,ASSTQQGRETQY
13,TRBJ1-1,TRBV7-9,ASSLVQGAYTEAF
16,TRBJ2-2,TRBV19,ASSMRIGGSGGTGELF
12,TRBJ2-5,TRBV6-5,ASREDLGEETQY
14,TRBJ2-1,TRBV5-8,ASSFVVGEGVNEQF
16,TRBJ2-7,TRBV3-1/TRBV3-2,ASSQDLLRTGSSYEQY
12,TRBJ1-5,TRBV5-5,ASSLSSENQPQH
11,TRBJ1-5,TRBV29-1,SVEEGTNQPQH
14,TRBJ2-1,TRBV9,ASSVAISGAYNEQF
16,TRBJ1-2,TRBV5-1,ASSAEPSSGGAYYGYT
13,TRBJ1-6,TRBV5-1,ASSLGQPGNSPLH
12,TRBJ2-1,TRBV5-1,ASSLELAGKEQF
12,TRBJ2-5,TRBV19,ASSELADQETQY
13,TRBJ2-1,TRBV5-1,ASSLEAGPPNEQF